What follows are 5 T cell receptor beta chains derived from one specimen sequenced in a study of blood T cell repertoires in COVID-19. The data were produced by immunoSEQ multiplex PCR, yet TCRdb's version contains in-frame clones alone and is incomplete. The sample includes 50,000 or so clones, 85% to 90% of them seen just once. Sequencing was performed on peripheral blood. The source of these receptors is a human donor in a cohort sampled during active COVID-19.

As DNA, the CDR3 is TGTGCCACCAGCAGAGATCCAGGGGGGAACTATGGCTACACCTTC. Its protein is CATSRDPGGNYGYTF. The chain is built from TRBV15 and TRBJ1-2, with 7 positions matching TRBD1. Germline V CDR1 and CDR2: LNHNV, YYDKDF (reference sequence). With 0 bases clipped from V and 2 bases from J, the junction kept 3 bases outside the gene matches. This CDR3 spans 15 amino acids.

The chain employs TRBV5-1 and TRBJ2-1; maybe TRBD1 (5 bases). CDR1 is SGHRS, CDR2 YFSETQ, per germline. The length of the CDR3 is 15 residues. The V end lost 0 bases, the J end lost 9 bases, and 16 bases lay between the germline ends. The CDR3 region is CASSLDGAIGAEQFF. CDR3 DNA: TGCGCCAGCAGCTTGGATGGGGCTATCGGAGCTGAGCAGTTCTTC.

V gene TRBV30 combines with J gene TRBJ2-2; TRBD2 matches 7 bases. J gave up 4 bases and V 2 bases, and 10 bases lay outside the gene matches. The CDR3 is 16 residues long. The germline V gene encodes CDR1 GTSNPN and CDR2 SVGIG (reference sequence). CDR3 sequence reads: CAWSPQGGGTTGELFF. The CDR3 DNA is TGTGCCTGGAGTCCCCAGGGCGGGGGTACCACCGGGGAGCTGTTTTTT.

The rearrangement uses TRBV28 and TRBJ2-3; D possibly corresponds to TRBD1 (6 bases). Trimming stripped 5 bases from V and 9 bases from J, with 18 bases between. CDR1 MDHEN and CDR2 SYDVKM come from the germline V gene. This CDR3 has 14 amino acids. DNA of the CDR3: TGTGCCAGCAGTAATGGTGGGACACGGAACACGCAGTATTTT. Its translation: CASSNGGTRNTQYF.

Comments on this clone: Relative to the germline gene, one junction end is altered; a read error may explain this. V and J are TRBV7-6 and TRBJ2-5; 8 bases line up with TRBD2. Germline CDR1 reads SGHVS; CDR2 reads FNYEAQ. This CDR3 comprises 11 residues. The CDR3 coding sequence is TGTGCCAGCAGCCCGGGGGGGAGCTTAAACTTC. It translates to CASSPGGSLNF. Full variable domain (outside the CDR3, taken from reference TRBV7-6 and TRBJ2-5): GAGVSQSPRYKVTKRGQDVALRCDPISGHVSLYWYRQALGQGPEFLTYFNYEAQQDKSGLPNDRFSAERPEGSISTLTIQRTEQRDSAMYRCASSPGGSLNFGPGTRLLVL.